The present entry profiles one TCR beta chain with its context. The data derive from a study of blood T cell repertoires in COVID-19. Study overall: The United States, Italy and Spain provided the acute and convalescent COVID-19 samples.

Per the original methods: Amplification of reference gene primers provided the estimated nucleated cell counts. Data came from immunoSEQ multiplex PCR; TCRdb stores just in-frame clones and leaves some out. The V and J calls and clone size come from that table; D and trimming were worked out from the DNA. The sample holds 210,000 or so clones, less than 80% seen once. Germline V lookup: CDR1 SEHNR, CDR2 FQNEAQ (reference sequence). V lost 8 bases, J lost 0 bases, and 8 bases stayed unmatched. This CDR3 contains 15 residues. What was sequenced was peripheral blood. The chain uses TRBV7-9 and TRBJ2-3; TRBD2 matches at 7 bases. This receptor was taken from a man between 50 and 59 years old who had recovered from COVID-19. CDR3 nucleotides: TGTGCCAGCGTCCGGGGGAGGGCTAGCACAGATACGCAGTATTTT. Protein product: CASVRGRASTDTQYF.